This T cell receptor beta chain was found in a study of cytomegalovirus exposure and HLA in healthy donors. It was with 60 Vbeta and 13 Jbeta primers that the PCR ran. Profiled with immunoSEQ multiplex PCR; TCRdb holds only in-frame clones, not every one. The data include about 46,000 clones; the top ten clones carry approximately 1%. Germline lookup yields CDR1 MNHEY and CDR2 SMNVEV (reference sequence). CDR3 length equals 16 residues. V lost 1 base and J lost 5; bases outside the gene matches: 8. The sample consisted of PBMCs. This receptor was taken from a woman aged 40-49 years in good health and CMV-seronegative. This chain joins TRBV27 and TRBJ2-5; 9 bases line up with TRBD2. The chain's CDR3 is CASSLLGLAGGETQYF. In DNA, the CDR3 is TGTGCCAGCAGTTTATTGGGACTAGCAGGAGGGGAGACCCAGTACTTC.